Listed below are T cell receptor beta chains from one sample, sequenced in a study of T cell repertoires in cytomegalovirus infection. TCRdb processed the reads anew with MiXCR; each CDR3 protein has one entry. The table includes fewer than 350,000 distinct CDR3 sequences, around a sixth detected once. What was sequenced was PBMCs. The receptors were sampled from a human donor in good health (CMV status not recorded). Some clones in this sample may be carry-over from other donors' samples. CDR3s include the opening cysteine and the closing phenylalanine or tryptophan. The order of the fields is CDR3 DNA, CDR3 protein, V gene, D gene, CDR3 length, J gene, clone size. A D gene is named only where the DNA matches it firmly. The size field is filled for only some rows; it gives once, few, many or a size class.

CDR3 DNA: TGTGCCAGCAGTTACGTGTTCGGCTACGAGCAGTACTTC
CDR3 protein: CASSYVFGYEQYF
V gene: TRBV6-5
D gene: -
CDR3 length: 13
J gene: TRBJ2-7
clone size: few

CDR3 DNA: TGTGCCAGCAGTGGGGGGGCGGGTTCCCCTAGCACAGATACGCAGTATTTT
CDR3 protein: CASSGGAGSPSTDTQYF
V gene: TRBV28
D gene: -
CDR3 length: 17
J gene: TRBJ2-3
clone size: many

CDR3 DNA: TGTGCCAGCAGCTCTACAGGGGGGAACACTGAAGCTTTCTTT
CDR3 protein: CASSSTGGNTEAFF
V gene: TRBV11-2
D gene: TRBD1
CDR3 length: 14
J gene: TRBJ1-1
clone size: -

CDR3 DNA: TGTGCCAGCAGTTACATCTGGGGAGGGACCTACGAGCAGTACTTC
CDR3 protein: CASSYIWGGTYEQYF
V gene: TRBV6-2/TRBV6-3
D gene: TRBD2
CDR3 length: 15
J gene: TRBJ2-7
clone size: -

CDR3 DNA: TGTGCCAGCAGCTTGACAGGGAGAAACGAGCAGTACTTC
CDR3 protein: CASSLTGRNEQYF
V gene: TRBV7-2
D gene: TRBD1
CDR3 length: 13
J gene: TRBJ2-7
clone size: many

CDR3 DNA: TGTGCCAGCAGCCACAGGGGTTCCAATCAGCCCCAGCATTTT
CDR3 protein: CASSHRGSNQPQHF
V gene: TRBV6-5
D gene: TRBD1
CDR3 length: 14
J gene: TRBJ1-5
clone size: many

CDR3 DNA: TGTGCCAGCAGCTCAACAAGGACGATCTCGACAGGGCGAACTAGCACAGATACGCAGTATTTT
CDR3 protein: CASSSTRTISTGRTSTDTQYF
V gene: TRBV11-2
D gene: TRBD1
CDR3 length: 21
J gene: TRBJ2-3
clone size: -

CDR3 DNA: TGTGCCAGCAGTTTGACCGAGTTTAATTCACCCCTCCACTTT
CDR3 protein: CASSLTEFNSPLHF
V gene: TRBV28
D gene: -
CDR3 length: 14
J gene: TRBJ1-6
clone size: few

CDR3 DNA: TGTGCCAGCAGCTTAGTCAACAGCGGGGACTATGATGGCTACACCTTC
CDR3 protein: CASSLVNSGDYDGYTF
V gene: TRBV11-2
D gene: -
CDR3 length: 16
J gene: TRBJ1-2
clone size: few

CDR3 DNA: TGTGCCAGCAGTTACGGCTCTCCAGGGGCCATCTCTGGAAACACCATATATTTT
CDR3 protein: CASSYGSPGAISGNTIYF
V gene: TRBV6-8
D gene: -
CDR3 length: 18
J gene: TRBJ1-3
clone size: -

CDR3 DNA: TGCAGTGCTAGGAGGGGGCTTGGAGTCTACAATGAGCAGTTCTTC
CDR3 protein: CSARRGLGVYNEQFF
V gene: TRBV20-1
D gene: TRBD1
CDR3 length: 15
J gene: TRBJ2-1
clone size: -

CDR3 DNA: TGTGCCAGCGGGGGACTAGCAAATGAGCAGTTCTTC
CDR3 protein: CASGGLANEQFF
V gene: TRBV12-3/TRBV12-4
D gene: TRBD2
CDR3 length: 12
J gene: TRBJ2-1
clone size: -

CDR3 DNA: TGCAGTGCTAACCTTCGAATAGGGGTAGGAGATACGCAGTATTTT
CDR3 protein: CSANLRIGVGDTQYF
V gene: TRBV20-1
D gene: -
CDR3 length: 15
J gene: TRBJ2-3
clone size: -

CDR3 DNA: TGTGCTTCGGACAACACGCTCTATGGCTACACCTTC
CDR3 protein: CASDNTLYGYTF
V gene: TRBV2
D gene: -
CDR3 length: 12
J gene: TRBJ1-2
clone size: once

CDR3 DNA: TGTGCCAGCAGTGAGGGGGGACAGCTTAATTCACCCCTCCACTTT
CDR3 protein: CASSEGGQLNSPLHF
V gene: TRBV2
D gene: TRBD1
CDR3 length: 15
J gene: TRBJ1-6
clone size: few

CDR3 DNA: TGTGCCAGCCAGGTAATGGCGGAGTACGAGCAGTACTTC
CDR3 protein: CASQVMAEYEQYF
V gene: TRBV2
D gene: -
CDR3 length: 13
J gene: TRBJ2-7
clone size: few

CDR3 DNA: TGTGCCAGCAGCCGACAGGGAATGACTGAAGCTTTCTTT
CDR3 protein: CASSRQGMTEAFF
V gene: TRBV6-5
D gene: TRBD1
CDR3 length: 13
J gene: TRBJ1-1
clone size: -

CDR3 DNA: TGCAGCGCCTCCCAGGGGACAGTCTATGGCTACACCTTC
CDR3 protein: CSASQGTVYGYTF
V gene: TRBV29-1
D gene: TRBD1
CDR3 length: 13
J gene: TRBJ1-2
clone size: -

CDR3 DNA: TGTGCCAGCAGCTCGGGACAGCCGTTCGGGACCCAGTACTTC
CDR3 protein: CASSSGQPFGTQYF
V gene: TRBV7-2
D gene: TRBD1
CDR3 length: 14
J gene: TRBJ2-5
clone size: few

CDR3 DNA: TGTGCCAGCAGGGGTAAGGTTAGAGAAAACACTGAAGCTTTCTTT
CDR3 protein: CASRGKVRENTEAFF
V gene: TRBV4-2
D gene: -
CDR3 length: 15
J gene: TRBJ1-1
clone size: -

CDR3 DNA: TGTGCCAGCAGCGGAAGGACAGGGAGCGATGAGCAGTTCTTC
CDR3 protein: CASSGRTGSDEQFF
V gene: TRBV11-3
D gene: TRBD1
CDR3 length: 14
J gene: TRBJ2-1
clone size: few

CDR3 DNA: TGTGCCACTACAGGGTTCAACGTCCTGACTTTC
CDR3 protein: CATTGFNVLTF
V gene: TRBV7-2
D gene: -
CDR3 length: 11
J gene: TRBJ2-6
clone size: many

CDR3 DNA: TGTGCCAGCAGTTCTTCTCGCACAGGGGGCTACGAGCAGTACTTC
CDR3 protein: CASSSSRTGGYEQYF
V gene: TRBV13
D gene: TRBD1
CDR3 length: 15
J gene: TRBJ2-7
clone size: -

CDR3 DNA: TGTGCCAGCAATGACAGAGATTCACCCCTCCACTTT
CDR3 protein: CASNDRDSPLHF
V gene: TRBV6-8
D gene: -
CDR3 length: 12
J gene: TRBJ1-6
clone size: few

CDR3 DNA: TGCGCCAGCAGCCAAGATAGAATACTGTTTTTT
CDR3 protein: CASSQDRILFF
V gene: TRBV4-1
D gene: -
CDR3 length: 11
J gene: TRBJ1-4
clone size: -

CDR3 DNA: TGTGCCAGCAGCTTAACGGATGGCTACACCTTC
CDR3 protein: CASSLTDGYTF
V gene: TRBV5-6
D gene: -
CDR3 length: 11
J gene: TRBJ1-2
clone size: many

CDR3 DNA: TGTGCCAGCAGCCATGATCTCCTGGGAGAGACCCAGTACTTC
CDR3 protein: CASSHDLLGETQYF
V gene: TRBV7-9
D gene: -
CDR3 length: 14
J gene: TRBJ2-5
clone size: few

CDR3 DNA: TGTGCCAGTAGTATCGGCGGGGGGGCCAATGAGCAGTTCTTC
CDR3 protein: CASSIGGGANEQFF
V gene: TRBV19
D gene: TRBD2
CDR3 length: 14
J gene: TRBJ2-1
clone size: many

CDR3 DNA: TGCGCCAGCAGCCAAGATCGGGGACTAGCGGGAAGAAAGGAGACCCAGTACTTC
CDR3 protein: CASSQDRGLAGRKETQYF
V gene: TRBV4-1
D gene: TRBD2
CDR3 length: 18
J gene: TRBJ2-5
clone size: few

CDR3 DNA: TGCAGTGCTAGAGGCGGGAACTATGGCTACACCTTC
CDR3 protein: CSARGGNYGYTF
V gene: TRBV20-1
D gene: -
CDR3 length: 12
J gene: TRBJ1-2
clone size: -

CDR3 DNA: TGTGCCAGCAGTTACTCGCGGACAACCTACTCTGGAAACACCATATATTTT
CDR3 protein: CASSYSRTTYSGNTIYF
V gene: TRBV6-5
D gene: -
CDR3 length: 17
J gene: TRBJ1-3
clone size: -

CDR3 DNA: TGTGCCAGCAGTCATTACGACGAGCAGTTCTTC
CDR3 protein: CASSHYDEQFF
V gene: TRBV28
D gene: -
CDR3 length: 11
J gene: TRBJ2-1
clone size: few

CDR3 DNA: TGTGCCAGCAGTTTGGGACGGCTAAACGAAGCTTTCTTT
CDR3 protein: CASSLGRLNEAFF
V gene: TRBV6-5
D gene: -
CDR3 length: 13
J gene: TRBJ1-1
clone size: -

CDR3 DNA: TGTGCCAGTCCCCCGGACAGGGGTTTAAGAGATACGCAGTATTTT
CDR3 protein: CASPPDRGLRDTQYF
V gene: TRBV6-1
D gene: TRBD1
CDR3 length: 15
J gene: TRBJ2-3
clone size: many

CDR3 DNA: TGCGCCAGCAGCCGGACAGGGAGGACTGAAGCTTTCTTT
CDR3 protein: CASSRTGRTEAFF
V gene: TRBV4-3
D gene: TRBD1
CDR3 length: 13
J gene: TRBJ1-1
clone size: few